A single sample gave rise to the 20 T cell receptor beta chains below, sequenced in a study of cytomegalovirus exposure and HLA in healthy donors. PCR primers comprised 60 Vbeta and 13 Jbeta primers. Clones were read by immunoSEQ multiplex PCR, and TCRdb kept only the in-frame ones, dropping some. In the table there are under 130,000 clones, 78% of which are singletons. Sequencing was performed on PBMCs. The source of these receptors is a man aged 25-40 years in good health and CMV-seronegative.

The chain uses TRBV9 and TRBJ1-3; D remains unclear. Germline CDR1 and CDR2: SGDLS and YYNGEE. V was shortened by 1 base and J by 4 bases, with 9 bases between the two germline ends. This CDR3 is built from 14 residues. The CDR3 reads CASSVHDGGNTIYF. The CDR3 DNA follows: TGTGCCAGCAGCGTACACGACGGGGGAAACACCATATATTTT.

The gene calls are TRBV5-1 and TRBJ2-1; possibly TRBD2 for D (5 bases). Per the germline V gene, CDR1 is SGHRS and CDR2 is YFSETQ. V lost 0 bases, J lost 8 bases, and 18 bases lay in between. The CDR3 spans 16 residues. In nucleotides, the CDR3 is TGCGCCAGCAGCTTGGGGGTGTCGGAGGCCGGGGATGAGCAGTTCTTC. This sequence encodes CASSLGVSEAGDEQFF.

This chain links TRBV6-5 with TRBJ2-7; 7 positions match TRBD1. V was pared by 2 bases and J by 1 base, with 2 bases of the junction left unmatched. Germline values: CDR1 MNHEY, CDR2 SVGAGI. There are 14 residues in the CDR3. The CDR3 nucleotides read TGTGCCAGCAGTTACAGGACAGGTTCCTACGAGCAGTACTTC. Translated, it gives CASSYRTGSYEQYF.

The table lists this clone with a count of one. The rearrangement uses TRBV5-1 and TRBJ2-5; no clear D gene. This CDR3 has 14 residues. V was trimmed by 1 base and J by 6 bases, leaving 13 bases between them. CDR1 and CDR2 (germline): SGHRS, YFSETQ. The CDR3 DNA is TGCGCCAGCAGCTTGAACCCCGACATAAAGACCCAGTACTTC. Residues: CASSLNPDIKTQYF.

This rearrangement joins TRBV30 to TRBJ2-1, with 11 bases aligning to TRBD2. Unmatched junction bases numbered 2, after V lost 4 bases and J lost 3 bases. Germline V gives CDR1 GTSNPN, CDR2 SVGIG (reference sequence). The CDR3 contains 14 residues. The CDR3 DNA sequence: TGTGCCTGGATAGCGGGAGGGGGCTACAATGAGCAGTTCTTC. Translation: CAWIAGGGYNEQFF.

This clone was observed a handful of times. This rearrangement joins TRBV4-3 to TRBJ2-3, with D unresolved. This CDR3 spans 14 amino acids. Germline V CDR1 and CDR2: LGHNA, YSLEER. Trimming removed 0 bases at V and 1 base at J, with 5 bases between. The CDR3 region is CASSQDGRTDTQYF. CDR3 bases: TGCGCCAGCAGCCAAGATGGGCGCACAGATACGCAGTATTTT.

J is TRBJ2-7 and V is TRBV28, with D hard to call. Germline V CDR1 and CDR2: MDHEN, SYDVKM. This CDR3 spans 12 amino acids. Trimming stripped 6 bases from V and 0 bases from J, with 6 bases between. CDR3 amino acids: CASSPSSYEQYF. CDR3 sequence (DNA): TGTGCCAGCAGCCCTAGCTCCTACGAGCAGTACTTC. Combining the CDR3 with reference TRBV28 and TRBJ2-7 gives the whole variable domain DVKVTQSSRYLVKRTGEKVFLECVQDMDHENMFWYRQDPGLGLRLIYFSYDVKMKEKGDIPEGYSVSREKKERFSLILESASTNQTSMYLCASSPSSYEQYFGPGTRLTVT.

The DNA for the CDR3 is TGTGCCAGCGAAAAGACAGGGGAATACGAGCAGTACTTC. This encodes CASEKTGEYEQYF. The rearrangement joins TRBV18 to TRBJ2-7, with 8 bases that match TRBD1. The CDR3 totals 13 residues. CDR1 and CDR2 (germline): KGHSH, LQKENI. V dropped 8 bases and J dropped 4; count of bases not matched to a gene: 7.

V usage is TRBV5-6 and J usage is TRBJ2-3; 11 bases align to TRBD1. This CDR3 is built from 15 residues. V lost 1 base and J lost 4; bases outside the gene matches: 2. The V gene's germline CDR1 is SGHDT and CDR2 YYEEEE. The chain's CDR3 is CASSLMGQGADTQYF. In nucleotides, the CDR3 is TGTGCCAGCAGCTTGATGGGACAGGGGGCAGATACGCAGTATTTT.

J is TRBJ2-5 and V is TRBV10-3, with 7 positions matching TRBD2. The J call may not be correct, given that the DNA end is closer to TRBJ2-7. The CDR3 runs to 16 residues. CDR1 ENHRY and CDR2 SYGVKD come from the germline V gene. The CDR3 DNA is TGTGCCATCAGAGGCCGGAACCAGCGGGACGGTCTCGAGCAGTACTTC. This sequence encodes CAIRGRNQRDGLEQYF.

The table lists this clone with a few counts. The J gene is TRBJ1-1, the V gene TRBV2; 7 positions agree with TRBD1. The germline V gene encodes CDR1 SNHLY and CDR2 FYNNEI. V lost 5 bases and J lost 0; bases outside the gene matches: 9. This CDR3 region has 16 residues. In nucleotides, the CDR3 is TGTGCCAGCAGTCGAGATCCGGGACAGATGAACACTGAAGCTTTCTTT. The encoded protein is CASSRDPGQMNTEAFF.

In DNA, the CDR3 is TGTGCCAGTAGTATACTAGCTTTAACCCTCCAAGAGACCCAGTACTTC. Its translation: CASSILALTLQETQYF. The chain has TRBV19 and TRBJ2-5; the D gene is possibly TRBD2 (5 bases). Germline lookup yields CDR1 LNHDA and CDR2 SQIVND (reference sequence). CDR3 length: 16 residues. V lost 2 bases and J lost 1, with 14 bases in between.

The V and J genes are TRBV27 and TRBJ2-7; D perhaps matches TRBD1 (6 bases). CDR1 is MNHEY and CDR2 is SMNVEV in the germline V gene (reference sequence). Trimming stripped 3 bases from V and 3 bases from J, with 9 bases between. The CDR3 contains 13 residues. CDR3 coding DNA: TGTGCCAGCAGTTTCTCGGACAGCTACGAGCAGTACTTC. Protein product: CASSFSDSYEQYF.

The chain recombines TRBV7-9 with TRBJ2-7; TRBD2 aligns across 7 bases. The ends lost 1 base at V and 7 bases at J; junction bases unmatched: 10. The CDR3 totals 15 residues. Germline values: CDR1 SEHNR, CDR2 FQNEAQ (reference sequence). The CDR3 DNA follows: TGTGCCAGCAGCTTAGACCAGCGGGGATGGTGGGAGCAGTACTTC. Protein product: CASSLDQRGWWEQYF.

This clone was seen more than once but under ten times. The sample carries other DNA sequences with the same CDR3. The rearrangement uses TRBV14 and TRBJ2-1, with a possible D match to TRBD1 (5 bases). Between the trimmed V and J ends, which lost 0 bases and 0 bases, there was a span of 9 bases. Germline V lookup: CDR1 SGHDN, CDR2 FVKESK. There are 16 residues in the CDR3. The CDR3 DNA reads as TGTGCCAGCAGCCAAGATGAGACAGACTCCTACAATGAGCAGTTCTTC. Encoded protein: CASSQDETDSYNEQFF.

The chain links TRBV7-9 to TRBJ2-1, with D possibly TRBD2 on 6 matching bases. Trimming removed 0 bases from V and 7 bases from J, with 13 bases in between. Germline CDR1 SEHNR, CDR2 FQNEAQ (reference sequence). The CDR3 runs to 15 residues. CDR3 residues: CASSLAIGAGNEQFF. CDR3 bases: TGTGCCAGCAGCTTAGCGATAGGGGCGGGAAATGAGCAGTTCTTC.

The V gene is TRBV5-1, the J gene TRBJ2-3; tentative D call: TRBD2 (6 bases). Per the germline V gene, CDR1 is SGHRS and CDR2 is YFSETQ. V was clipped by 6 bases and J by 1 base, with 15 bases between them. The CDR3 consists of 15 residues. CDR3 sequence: CASKGGDGGTDTQYF. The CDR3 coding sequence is TGCGCCAGCAAAGGAGGGGATGGTGGCACAGATACGCAGTATTTT.

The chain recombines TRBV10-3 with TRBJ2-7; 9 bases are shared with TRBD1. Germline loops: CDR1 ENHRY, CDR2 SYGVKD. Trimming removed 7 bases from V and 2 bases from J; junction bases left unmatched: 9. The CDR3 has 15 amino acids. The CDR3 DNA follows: TGTGCCATCACCCCGGGACAGGGTCGAACCTACGAGCAGTACTTC. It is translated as CAITPGQGRTYEQYF.

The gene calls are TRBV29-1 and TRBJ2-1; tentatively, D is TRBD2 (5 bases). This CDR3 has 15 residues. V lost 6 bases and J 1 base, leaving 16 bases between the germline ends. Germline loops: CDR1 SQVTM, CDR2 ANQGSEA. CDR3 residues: CSVVTGLMSYNEQFF. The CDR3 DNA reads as TGCAGCGTGGTGACGGGGTTAATGTCCTACAATGAGCAGTTCTTC.

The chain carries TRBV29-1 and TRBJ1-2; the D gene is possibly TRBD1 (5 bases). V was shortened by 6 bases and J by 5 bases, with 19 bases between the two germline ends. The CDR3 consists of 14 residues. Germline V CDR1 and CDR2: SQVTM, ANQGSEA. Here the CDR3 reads CSVPRVTGVYGYTF. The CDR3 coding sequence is TGCAGCGTACCCAGGGTGACGGGGGTTTATGGCTACACCTTC.